These 18 T cell receptor beta chains originate from one sample sequenced in a study of shared clonotypes between healthy human individuals. Produced via immunoSEQ multiplex PCR; TCRdb's table is partial and in-frame only. Among around 650,000 clones listed, roughly 95% were seen once. Naive-designated CD8 cells lacked CD45RO, were positively enriched for CCR7, and omitted terminally differentiated effector memory CD45RA+ cells. Sequencing was performed on naive CD8+ T cells sorted from blood. The receptor source for this set is a woman between 25 and 40 years old in good health.

J is TRBJ2-7 and V is TRBV19; 8 bases fit TRBD1. Trimming cost V 0 bases and J 4 bases; bases outside gene matches: 2. This CDR3 region has 14 residues. Germline V gene data show CDR1 as LNHDA and CDR2 as SQIVND (reference sequence). The CDR3 DNA sequence: TGTGCCAGTAGTATAGAGGACAGGGCTTACGAGCAGTACTTC. This sequence encodes CASSIEDRAYEQYF.

This clone was seen only once. The chain recombines TRBV29-1 with TRBJ2-1; 7 nucleotides align to TRBD2. V shed 7 bases and J 0 bases; nucleotides not matched to a gene: 6. CDR1 and CDR2 from the germline V gene are SQVTM and ANQGSEA. The CDR3 has 14 residues. The CDR3 sequence is CSGSGASSYNEQFF. DNA for the CDR3: TGCAGCGGCAGCGGGGCGAGCTCCTACAATGAGCAGTTCTTC.

This chain joins TRBV28 and TRBJ2-7; 10 bases align to TRBD2. The germline CDR1 and CDR2 sequences are MDHEN and SYDVKM. The V gene end was trimmed by 2 bases and the J gene end by 5 bases; junction bases not matched to a gene: 9. CDR3 length: 16 amino acids. The CDR3 DNA sequence: TGTGCCAGCAGTTTACCTAGCGGGAGTCCCCTCCACGAGCAGTACTTC. Its protein is CASSLPSGSPLHEQYF.

The rearrangement links TRBV4-1 to TRBJ1-5, with 8 positions matching TRBD1. V was pared by 4 bases and J by 5 bases, with 10 bases of the junction left unmatched. Germline V lookup: CDR1 MGHRA, CDR2 YSYEKL. The CDR3 consists of 16 residues. In DNA, the CDR3 is TGCGCCAGCAGCCGAACAACAGGGGGAGTAGATCAGCCCCAGCATTTT. It is translated as CASSRTTGGVDQPQHF.

The V call is TRBV5-6, the J call TRBJ1-2, with no clear D. The V gene's germline CDR1 is SGHDT and CDR2 YYEEEE. The length of the CDR3 is 16 residues. The V and J ends lost 3 bases and 1 base respectively, with 16 bases between them. In DNA, the CDR3 is TGTGCCAGCAGCTGGGCCAGCCTGGGCGTTAACTATGGCTACACCTTC. Amino acid sequence: CASSWASLGVNYGYTF.

The rearrangement joins TRBV6-1 to TRBJ2-3; perhaps TRBD2 as D (6 bases). V was shortened by 5 bases and J by 0 bases, with 9 bases between the two germline ends. The CDR3 totals 14 residues. Per germline, CDR1 MNHNS and CDR2 SASEGT. CDR3 protein: CASSNLASTDTQYF. In nucleotides, the CDR3 is TGTGCCAGCAGTAATCTAGCGAGCACAGATACGCAGTATTTT.

The J gene is TRBJ2-1, the V gene TRBV9; D is perhaps TRBD1 or TRBD2 (5 bases each). This CDR3 contains 15 residues. V was trimmed by 3 bases and J by 4 bases, leaving 14 bases between them. Per germline, CDR1 SGDLS and CDR2 YYNGEE. DNA of the CDR3: TGTGCCAGCAGCGGGGCTGGGGGTCATTACAATGAGCAGTTCTTC. Its translation: CASSGAGGHYNEQFF.

V and J are TRBV27 and TRBJ2-1; 9 bases line up with TRBD1. Germline V lookup: CDR1 MNHEY, CDR2 SMNVEV (reference sequence). After removal of 6 bases from V and 1 base from J, the junction contained 10 bases not matched to a gene. The CDR3 covers 17 residues. The CDR3 is CASRPPRDRASYNEQFF. CDR3 nucleotides: TGTGCCAGCAGACCCCCCCGGGACAGGGCATCCTACAATGAGCAGTTCTTC.

This sequence joins TRBV27 and TRBJ2-7, with 10 nucleotides matching TRBD2. Trimming removed 5 bases from V and 6 bases from J; junction bases left unmatched: 7. CDR1 and CDR2 (germline): MNHEY, SMNVEV (reference sequence). The CDR3 has 14 residues. The CDR3, as DNA: TGTGCCAGCAGTGACCTAGCGGGGGCCGGCGAGCAGTACTTC. Residues: CASSDLAGAGEQYF.

Here the CDR3 DNA reads TGTGCCAGCAGCGTACCCTCACCCCTCCACTTT. Protein sequence: CASSVPSPLHF. The rearrangement joins TRBV9 to TRBJ1-6, with D unresolved. The CDR3 has 11 residues. CDR1 and CDR2 (germline): SGDLS, YYNGEE. The V and J ends lost 1 base and 10 bases respectively, with 3 bases between them.

The rearrangement links TRBV4-2 to TRBJ2-5; 14 nucleotides agree with TRBD2. The DNA end is more similar to TRBJ2-7, so the J call may be wrong. The CDR3 contains 15 residues. Germline assignment: CDR1 LGHNA and CDR2 YNFKEQ. CDR3 sequence: CASSPGTSGSFEQYF. CDR3 nucleotides: TGTGCCAGCAGTCCCGGGACTAGCGGGAGTTTCGAGCAGTACTTC.

This CDR3 reads CASSLRGRGQPQHF. The CDR3 bases are TGTGCCAGCAGCTTGAGGGGGCGCGGTCAGCCCCAGCATTTT. The chain recombines TRBV13 with TRBJ1-5, with 7 bases aligning to TRBD1. The CDR3 totals 14 residues. Trimming cost V 3 bases and J 6 bases; bases outside gene matches: 5. Per the germline V gene, CDR1 is PRHDT and CDR2 is FYEKMQ (reference sequence). Variable domain in full (rest from reference TRBV13 and TRBJ1-5): AAGVIQSPRHLIKEKRETATLKCYPIPRHDTVYWYQQGPGQDPQFLISFYEKMQSDKGSIPDRFSAQQFSDYHSELNMSSLELGDSALYFCASSLRGRGQPQHFGDGTRLSIL.

This chain links TRBV7-8 with TRBJ2-1; 8 bases are shared with TRBD2. CDR3 length equals 14 residues. Germline trimming cut 5 bases from V and 9 bases from J; bases unmatched to any gene: 9. Per the germline V gene, CDR1 is SGHVS and CDR2 is FQNEAQ. The CDR3 coding sequence is TGTGCCAGCAGCCACGGGACTAGGTCCATTGAGCAGTTCTTC. Its protein is CASSHGTRSIEQFF.

CDR3: CASSGTGFLAGPYEQYF. The CDR3 nucleotides are TGTGCCAGCAGCGGGACAGGTTTCCTGGCTGGGCCCTACGAGCAGTACTTC. V and J are TRBV5-6 and TRBJ2-7; 8 bases fit TRBD1. Germline V gives CDR1 SGHDT, CDR2 YYEEEE. The V segment lost 4 bases and the J segment 2 bases; nucleotides outside the gene matches: 14. This CDR3 is 17 amino acids long.

This sequence joins TRBV7-9 and TRBJ2-6, with D hard to call. The CDR3 consists of 16 residues. With 5 bases removed from V and 2 bases from J, the gap between germline ends came to 13 bases. Per the germline V gene, CDR1 is SEHNR and CDR2 is FQNEAQ (reference sequence). The CDR3 is CASSPSYGPGANVLTF. CDR3 bases: TGTGCCAGCAGCCCCTCCTACGGCCCTGGGGCCAACGTCCTGACTTTC.

The chain carries TRBV12-5 and TRBJ2-1, with D hard to call. This CDR3 has 12 residues. The V and J ends lost 2 bases and 9 bases respectively, with 8 bases between them. CDR1 is LGHNT, CDR2 FRNRAP, per germline. This CDR3 reads CASGLTGGEQFF. The CDR3 coding sequence is TGTGCTAGTGGTTTGACCGGCGGTGAGCAGTTCTTC.

This clone was seen just once. The chain has TRBV19 and TRBJ2-7; weak D call: TRBD2 (5 bases). Trimming pared 0 bases from V and 3 bases from J, leaving 9 bases between. Germline V gene data show CDR1 as LNHDA and CDR2 as SQIVND (reference sequence). CDR3 length equals 14 residues. For the CDR3, the DNA is TGTGCCAGTAGTATAGAAATCGACTACTACGAGCAGTACTTC. It encodes CASSIEIDYYEQYF.

This clone was detected once. The same CDR3 can be traced to other DNA sequences in this sample. The V gene is TRBV19, the J gene TRBJ2-7, with 7 bases that match TRBD2. Losses at the gene ends were 3 bases for V and 4 bases for J; bases not matched to a gene: 3. The germline CDR1 and CDR2 sequences are LNHDA and SQIVND (reference sequence). The CDR3 is 13 residues long. CDR3 nucleotides: TGTGCCAGTAGTATCGGGGAGGGATACGAGCAGTACTTC. Amino acid sequence: CASSIGEGYEQYF.